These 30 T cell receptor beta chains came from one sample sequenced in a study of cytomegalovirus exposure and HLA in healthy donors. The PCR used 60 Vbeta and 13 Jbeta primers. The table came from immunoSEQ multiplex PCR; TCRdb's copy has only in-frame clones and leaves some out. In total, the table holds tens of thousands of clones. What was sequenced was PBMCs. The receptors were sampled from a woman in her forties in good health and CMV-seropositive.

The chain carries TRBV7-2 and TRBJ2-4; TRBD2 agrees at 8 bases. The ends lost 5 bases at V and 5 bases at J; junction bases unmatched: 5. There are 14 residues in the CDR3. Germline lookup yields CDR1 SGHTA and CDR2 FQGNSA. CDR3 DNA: TGTGCCAGCAGCCCTTCGCGGGGGGAAAACATTCAGTACTTC. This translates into CASSPSRGENIQYF.

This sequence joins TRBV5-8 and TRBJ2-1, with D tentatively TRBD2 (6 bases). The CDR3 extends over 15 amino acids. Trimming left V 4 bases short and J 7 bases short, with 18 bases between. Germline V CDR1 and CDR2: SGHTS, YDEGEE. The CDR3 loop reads CASSPRVGRSNEQFF. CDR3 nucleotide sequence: TGTGCCAGCAGCCCTAGGGTTGGGAGGTCGAATGAGCAGTTCTTC. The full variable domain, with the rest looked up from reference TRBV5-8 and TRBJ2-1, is EAGVTQSPTHLIKTRGQQATLRCSPISGHTSVYWYQQALGLGLQFLLWYDEGEERNRGNFPPRFSGRQFPNYSSELNVNALELEDSALYLCASSPRVGRSNEQFFGPGTRLTVL.

The CDR3 spells CASSVSGRIGETQYF. In DNA form, the CDR3 reads TGTGCCAGCAGCGTAAGTGGGAGGATTGGGGAGACCCAGTACTTC. The chain is built from TRBV9 and TRBJ2-5, with D maybe TRBD2 (6 bases). The CDR3 has 15 residues. In germline, CDR1 is SGDLS, CDR2 YYNGEE. The V end lost 1 base, the J end lost 5 bases, and 15 bases lay between the germline ends.

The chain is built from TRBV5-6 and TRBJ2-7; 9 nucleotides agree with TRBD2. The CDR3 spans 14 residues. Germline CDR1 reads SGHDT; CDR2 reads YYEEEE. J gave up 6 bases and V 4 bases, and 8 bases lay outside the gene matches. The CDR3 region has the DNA TGTGCCAGCAGCCTATGGACTAGCGAGTGCGAGCAGTACTTC. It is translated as CASSLWTSECEQYF.

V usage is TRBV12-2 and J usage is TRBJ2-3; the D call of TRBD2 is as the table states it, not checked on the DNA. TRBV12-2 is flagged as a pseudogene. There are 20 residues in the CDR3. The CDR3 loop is CASRLRSLDRTSGSTDTQYF. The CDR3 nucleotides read TGTGCAAGTCGCTTAAGGTCCCTCGACCGGACTAGCGGTAGCACAGATACGCAGTATTTT.

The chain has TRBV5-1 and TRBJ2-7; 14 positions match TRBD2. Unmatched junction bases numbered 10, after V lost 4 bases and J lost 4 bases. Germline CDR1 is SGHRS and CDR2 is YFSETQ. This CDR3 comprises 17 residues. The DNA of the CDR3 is TGCGCCAGCAGCCCTGGGACTAGCGGGAGTTTAATATACGAGCAGTACTTC. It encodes CASSPGTSGSLIYEQYF. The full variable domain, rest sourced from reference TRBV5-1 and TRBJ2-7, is KAGVTQTPRYLIKTRGQQVTLSCSPISGHRSVSWYQQTPGQGLQFLFEYFSETQRNKGNFPGRFSGRQFSNSRSEMNVSTLELGDSALYLCASSPGTSGSLIYEQYFGPGTRLTVT.

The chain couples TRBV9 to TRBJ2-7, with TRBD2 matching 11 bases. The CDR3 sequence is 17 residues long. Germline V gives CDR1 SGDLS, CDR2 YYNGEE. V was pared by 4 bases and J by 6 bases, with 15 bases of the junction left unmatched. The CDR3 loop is CASSPRPGSGRAGEQYF. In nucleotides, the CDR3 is TGTGCCAGCAGCCCCAGGCCAGGTAGCGGGAGGGCCGGCGAGCAGTACTTC.

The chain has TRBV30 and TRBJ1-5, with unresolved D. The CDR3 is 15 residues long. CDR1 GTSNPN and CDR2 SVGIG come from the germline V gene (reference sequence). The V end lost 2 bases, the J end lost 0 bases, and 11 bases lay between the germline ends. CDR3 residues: CAWSSPQVSNQPQHF. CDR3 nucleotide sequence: TGTGCCTGGAGTTCCCCTCAGGTTAGCAATCAGCCCCAGCATTTT.

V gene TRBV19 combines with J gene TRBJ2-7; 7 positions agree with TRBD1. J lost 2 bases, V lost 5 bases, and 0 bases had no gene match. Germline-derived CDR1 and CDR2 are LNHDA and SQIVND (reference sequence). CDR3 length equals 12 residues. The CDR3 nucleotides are TGTGCCAGTAGTGACAGGGCCTACGAGCAGTACTTC. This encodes CASSDRAYEQYF.

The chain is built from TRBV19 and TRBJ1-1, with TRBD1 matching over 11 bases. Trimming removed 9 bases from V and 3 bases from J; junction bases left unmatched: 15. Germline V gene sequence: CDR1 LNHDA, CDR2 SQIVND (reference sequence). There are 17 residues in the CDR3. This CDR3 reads CASKRTGGVSGDTEAFF. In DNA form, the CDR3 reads TGTGCCAGCAAAAGGACAGGGGGCGTATCGGGTGACACTGAAGCTTTCTTT.

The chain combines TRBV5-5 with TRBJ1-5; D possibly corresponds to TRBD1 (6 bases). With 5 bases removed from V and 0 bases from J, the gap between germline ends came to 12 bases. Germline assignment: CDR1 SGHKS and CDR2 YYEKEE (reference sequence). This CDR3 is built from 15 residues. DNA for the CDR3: TGTGCCAGCAGTGGGGACACTACTAGCAATCAGCCCCAGCATTTT. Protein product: CASSGDTTSNQPQHF.

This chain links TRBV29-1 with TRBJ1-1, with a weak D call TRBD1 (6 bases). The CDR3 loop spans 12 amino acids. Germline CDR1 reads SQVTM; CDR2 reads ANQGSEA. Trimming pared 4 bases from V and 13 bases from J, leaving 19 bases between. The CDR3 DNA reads TGCAGCGTTGTGGGGGCGCCGGGTGTAGATTTCTTT. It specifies CSVVGAPGVDFF.

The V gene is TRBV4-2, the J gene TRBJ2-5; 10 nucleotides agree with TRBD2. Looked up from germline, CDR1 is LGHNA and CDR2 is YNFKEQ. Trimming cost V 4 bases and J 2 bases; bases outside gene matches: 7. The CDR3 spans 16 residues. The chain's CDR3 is CASSPGLAKEQETQYF. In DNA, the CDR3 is TGTGCCAGCAGCCCGGGACTAGCGAAGGAACAAGAGACCCAGTACTTC.

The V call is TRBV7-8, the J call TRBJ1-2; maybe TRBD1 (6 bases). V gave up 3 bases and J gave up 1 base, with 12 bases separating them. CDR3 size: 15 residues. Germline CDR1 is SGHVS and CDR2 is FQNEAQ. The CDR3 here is CASSFRDTVNYGYTF. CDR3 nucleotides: TGTGCCAGCAGCTTCCGGGACACGGTTAACTATGGCTACACCTTC.

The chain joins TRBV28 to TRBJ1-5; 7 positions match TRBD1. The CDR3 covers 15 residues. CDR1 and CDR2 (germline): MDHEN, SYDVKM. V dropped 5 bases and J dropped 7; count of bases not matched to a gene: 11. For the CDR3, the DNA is TGTGCCAGCAGTCCAGTGTCAGGGGGTCGACAGCCCCAGCATTTT. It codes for CASSPVSGGRQPQHF.

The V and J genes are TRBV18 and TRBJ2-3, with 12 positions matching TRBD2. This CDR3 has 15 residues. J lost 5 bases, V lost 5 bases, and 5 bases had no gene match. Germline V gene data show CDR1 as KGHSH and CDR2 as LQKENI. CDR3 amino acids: CASSAPGLAGDTQYF. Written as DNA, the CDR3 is TGTGCCAGCTCAGCCCCGGGACTAGCGGGAGATACGCAGTATTTT. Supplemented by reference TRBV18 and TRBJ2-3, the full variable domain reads NAGVMQNPRHLVRRRGQEARLRCSPMKGHSHVYWYRQLPEEGLKFMVYLQKENIIDESGMPKERFSAEFPKEGPSILRIQQVVRGDSAAYFCASSAPGLAGDTQYFGPGTRLTVL.

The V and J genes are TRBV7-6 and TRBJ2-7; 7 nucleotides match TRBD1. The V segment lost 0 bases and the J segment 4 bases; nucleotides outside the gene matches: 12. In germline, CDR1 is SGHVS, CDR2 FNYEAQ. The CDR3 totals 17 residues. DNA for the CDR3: TGTGCCAGCAGCTTAGCTTTTAAGGGGACAGCCCAGTACGAGCAGTACTTC. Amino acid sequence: CASSLAFKGTAQYEQYF. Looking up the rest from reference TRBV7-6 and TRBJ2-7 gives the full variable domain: GAGVSQSPRYKVTKRGQDVALRCDPISGHVSLYWYRQALGQGPEFLTYFNYEAQQDKSGLPNDRFSAERPEGSISTLTIQRTEQRDSAMYRCASSLAFKGTAQYEQYFGPGTRLTVT.

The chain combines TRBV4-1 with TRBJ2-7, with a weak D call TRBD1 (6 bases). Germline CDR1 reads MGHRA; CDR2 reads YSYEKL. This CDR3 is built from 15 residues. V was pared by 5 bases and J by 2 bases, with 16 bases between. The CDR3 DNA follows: TGCGCCAGCAGCTCACGACAGGACCTAACCTACGAGCAGTACTTC. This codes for CASSSRQDLTYEQYF.

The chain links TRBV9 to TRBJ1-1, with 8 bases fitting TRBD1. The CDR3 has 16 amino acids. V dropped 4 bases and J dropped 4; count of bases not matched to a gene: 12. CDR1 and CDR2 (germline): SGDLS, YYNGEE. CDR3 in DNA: TGTGCCAGCAGCCCCCGGACAGGGTCCTTGGGCACTGAAGCTTTCTTT. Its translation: CASSPRTGSLGTEAFF.

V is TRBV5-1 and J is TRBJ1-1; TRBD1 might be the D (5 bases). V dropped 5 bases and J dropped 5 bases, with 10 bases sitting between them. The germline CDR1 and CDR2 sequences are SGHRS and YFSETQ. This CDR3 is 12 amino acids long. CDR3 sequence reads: CASSVSGTEAFF. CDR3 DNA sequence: TGCGCCAGCAGTGTTTCAGGGACTGAAGCTTTCTTT.

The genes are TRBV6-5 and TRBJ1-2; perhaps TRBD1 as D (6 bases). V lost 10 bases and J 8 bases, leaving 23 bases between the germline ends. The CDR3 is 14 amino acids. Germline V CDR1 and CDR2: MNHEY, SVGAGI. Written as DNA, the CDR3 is TGTGCCACAAGGGGGACCGCCCGTCGAGAAGGCTACACCTTC. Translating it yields CATRGTARREGYTF.

DNA for the CDR3: TGTGCCAGTAGTATCGACGGGGGGAACACTGAAGCTTTCTTT. This gives the protein CASSIDGGNTEAFF. This chain joins TRBV19 and TRBJ1-1; possibly TRBD1 for D (5 bases). The germline gives CDR1 LNHDA, CDR2 SQIVND (reference sequence). The CDR3 consists of 14 residues. The germline V and J ends were trimmed by 3 bases and 1 base, with 9 bases remaining between them.

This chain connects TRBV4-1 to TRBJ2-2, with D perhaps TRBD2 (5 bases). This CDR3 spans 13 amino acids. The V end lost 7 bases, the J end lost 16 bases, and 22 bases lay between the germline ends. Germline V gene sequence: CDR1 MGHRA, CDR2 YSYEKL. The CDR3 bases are TGCGCCAGCAACGACGGGAAGATAGGATCTCGGTTTTTT. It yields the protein CASNDGKIGSRFF.

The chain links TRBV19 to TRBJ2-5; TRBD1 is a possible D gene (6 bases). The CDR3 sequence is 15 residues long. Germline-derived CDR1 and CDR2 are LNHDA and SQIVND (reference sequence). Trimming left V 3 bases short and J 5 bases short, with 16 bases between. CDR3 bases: TGTGCCAGTAGTATGGGCACAGGGATGTTGGAGACCCAGTACTTC. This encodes CASSMGTGMLETQYF.

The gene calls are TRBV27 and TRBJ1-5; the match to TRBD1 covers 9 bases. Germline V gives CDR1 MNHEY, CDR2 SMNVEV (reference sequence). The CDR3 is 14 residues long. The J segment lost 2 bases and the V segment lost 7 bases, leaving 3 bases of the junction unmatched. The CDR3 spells CASKQGAGNQPQHF. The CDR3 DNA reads TGTGCCAGCAAACAGGGGGCGGGCAATCAGCCCCAGCATTTT.

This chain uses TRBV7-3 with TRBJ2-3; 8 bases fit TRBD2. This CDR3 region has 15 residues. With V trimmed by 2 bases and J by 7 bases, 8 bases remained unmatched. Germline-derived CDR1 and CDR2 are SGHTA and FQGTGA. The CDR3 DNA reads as TGTGCCAGCAGCTTAGACGGGAGGGCCTGGAATACGCAGTATTTT. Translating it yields CASSLDGRAWNTQYF.

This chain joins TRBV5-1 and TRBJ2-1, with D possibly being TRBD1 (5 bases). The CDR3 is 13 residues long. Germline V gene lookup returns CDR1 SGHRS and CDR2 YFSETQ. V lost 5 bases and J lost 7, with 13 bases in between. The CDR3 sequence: CASRIDSNNEQFF. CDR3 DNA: TGCGCCAGCAGGATAGACAGTAATAATGAGCAGTTCTTC.

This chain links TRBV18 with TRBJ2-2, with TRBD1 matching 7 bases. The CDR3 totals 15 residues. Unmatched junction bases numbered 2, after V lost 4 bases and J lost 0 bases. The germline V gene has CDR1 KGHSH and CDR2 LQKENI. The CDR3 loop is CASSRQGSNTGELFF. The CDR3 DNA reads TGTGCCAGCTCACGACAGGGTTCGAACACCGGGGAGCTGTTTTTT.

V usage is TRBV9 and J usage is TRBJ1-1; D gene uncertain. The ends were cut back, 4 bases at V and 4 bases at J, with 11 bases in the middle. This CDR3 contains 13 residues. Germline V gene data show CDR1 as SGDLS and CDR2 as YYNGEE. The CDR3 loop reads CASSPSTATEAFF. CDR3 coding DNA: TGTGCCAGCAGCCCAAGCACAGCCACTGAAGCTTTCTTT.

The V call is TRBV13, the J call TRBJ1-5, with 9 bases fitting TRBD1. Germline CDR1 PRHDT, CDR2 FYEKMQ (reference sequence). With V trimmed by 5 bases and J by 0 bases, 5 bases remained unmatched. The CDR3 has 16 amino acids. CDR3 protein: CASSLRDRDSNQPQHF. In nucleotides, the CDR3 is TGTGCCAGCAGCCTCCGGGACAGGGATAGCAATCAGCCCCAGCATTTT.